The entry below gives a single T cell receptor (beta chain) sequence along with its context. The data originate from a study of T cell responses to AZD1222 COVID-19 vaccine. This CDR3 spans 14 amino acids. CDR1 LGHDT and CDR2 YNNKEL come from the germline V gene (reference sequence). The germline V and J ends were trimmed by 4 bases and 3 bases, with 12 bases remaining between them. Measured with immunoSEQ multiplex PCR; TCRdb has only the in-frame clones, and not every one. The sample consists of about 110,000 clones, roughly 89% of them appearing once. This specimen was peripheral blood, taken on day 0 of MenACWY control vaccination. This receptor was obtained from an adult in good health. The genes are TRBV3-1 (or the pseudogene TRBV3-2) and TRBJ1-1, with no clear D. The CDR3 sequence: CASSLSGFDTEAFF. CDR3 nucleotide sequence: TGTGCCAGCAGCCTAAGTGGCTTTGACACTGAAGCTTTCTTT.